This T cell receptor beta chain originates from a study of blood T cell repertoires in COVID-19. The overall study: The cDNA or gDNA used as material had been derived from T cells, B-cell-depleted T cells, or PBMCs.

TCRdb's copy holds only in-frame clones and misses some; the assay was immunoSEQ multiplex PCR. The sample lists 400,000 to 550,000 clones, around 89% occurring once. With 4 bases removed from V and 0 bases from J, the gap between germline ends came to 10 bases. Germline lookup yields CDR1 SGHDN and CDR2 FVKESK. This CDR3 comprises 15 residues. This chain joins TRBV14 and TRBJ1-3, with D unclear. Sequenced: peripheral blood. The clonotype originates from a woman aged 25 to 45 with acute or convalescent COVID-19. Here the CDR3 reads CASSREWASGNTIYF. For the CDR3, the DNA is TGTGCCAGCAGCCGGGAGTGGGCCTCTGGAAACACCATATATTTT.